The TCR beta chain under discussion was sequenced for a study of beta chain features in type 1 diabetes. Study background: Over all samples combined, about 100,000,000 sorted cells were examined.

A CD45RO/CCR7/CD25/CD127/CD95/CD27 panel sorted naive, central memory, regulatory and stem cell-like memory CD4+ cells. Over 95% purity was reached by all sorted populations. The entirety of the isolated RNA underwent reverse transcription, so expressed TCRB transcripts were sequenced. This table comes from immunoSEQ multiplex PCR, and its TCRdb copy is limited to in-frame clones, with some not included. Of hundreds of thousands of clones listed, around 15% are singletons. CDR3 length equals 15 residues. Germline CDR1 reads MNHEY; CDR2 reads SVGAGI. Deletions cut 2 bases from V and 0 bases from J, with 8 bases between. This clone was observed a handful of times. Its antigen is unknown. Regarding the study as a whole: Shortening of TCRB CDR3s, moderate but significant, appeared in all four CD4+ subsets of Type 1 diabetes patients.

The rearrangement uses TRBV6-5 and TRBJ1-3; D ambiguous. Sequenced input: naive CD4+ T cells from blood. The clonotype originates from a man between 18 and 35 years old with type 1 diabetes. As DNA, the CDR3 is TGTGCCAGCAGTTACGGGAGGGACTCTGGAAACACCATATATTTT. This sequence encodes CASSYGRDSGNTIYF.